The rows below give T cell receptor beta chains drawn from one sample of a study of CD4 and CD8 cells across lung adenocarcinoma regions. TCRdb reprocessed the PCR reads with MiXCR, giving one entry per CDR3 protein. The repertoire holds 8,000 to 10,000 distinct CDR3 sequences, with 46% as singletons. Sequencing was done on a sample of CD4+ T cells from the margin of a lung tumor. These receptors originate from a female donor with lung adenocarcinoma. The CD4 and CD8 labels of this study may be unreliable. Both conserved end residues are part of each CDR3. D genes are given only for firm matches. Not all rows give a size; the values are once, few, many and, for expanded clones, a class.

clone size	D gene	J gene	V gene	CDR3 protein	CDR3 DNA
NA	NA	TRBJ2-2	TRBV27	CASKRVGGTGELFF	TGTGCCAGCAAAAGGGTAGGGGGCACCGGGGAGCTGTTTTTT
once	NA	TRBJ2-1	TRBV6-4	CASSVGAHNEQFF	TGTGCCAGCAGTGTAGGGGCACACAATGAGCAGTTCTTC
medium-sized	TRBD1	TRBJ2-5	TRBV27	CASRKTLGQGGETQYF	TGTGCCAGCAGAAAAACCCTCGGACAGGGGGGAGAGACCCAGTACTTC
NA	NA	TRBJ2-6	TRBV27	CASRGLGGANVLTF	TGTGCCAGCAGGGGATTGGGTGGGGCCAACGTCCTGACTTTC
medium-sized	TRBD1	TRBJ1-2	TRBV6-1	CASGGTGSNYGYTF	TGTGCCAGCGGGGGGACAGGGAGTAACTATGGCTACACCTTC
many	NA	TRBJ2-1	TRBV24-1	CATSPGYSGYNEQFF	TGTGCCACCAGTCCCGGATACTCGGGCTACAATGAGCAGTTCTTC
NA	NA	TRBJ2-3	TRBV27	CASSIVSGATNTQYF	TGTGCCAGCAGTATCGTTAGCGGTGCCACAAACACGCAGTATTTT
NA	NA	TRBJ2-4	TRBV6-1	CASSDLGRDKDIQYF	TGTGCCAGCAGCGACCTGGGCCGTGACAAAGACATTCAGTACTTC
NA	NA	TRBJ2-5	TRBV10-3	CAGIGGRDPETQYF	TGTGCGGGCATCGGGGGCCGGGACCCAGAGACCCAGTACTTC
many	TRBD1	TRBJ1-2	TRBV6-1	CASSPPIDRGPGYGYTF	TGTGCCAGCAGCCCACCGATCGACAGGGGGCCGGGCTATGGCTACACCTTC
medium-sized	NA	TRBJ2-1	TRBV27	CASSRSLVNEQFF	TGTGCCAGCAGCCGTAGCCTAGTCAATGAGCAGTTCTTC
medium-sized	NA	TRBJ2-1	TRBV6-1	CASSESWGHNEQFF	TGTGCCAGCAGTGAAAGTTGGGGGCACAATGAGCAGTTCTTC
NA	TRBD1	TRBJ2-1	TRBV6-5	CASSYSGTGGETQFF	TGTGCCAGCAGTTACTCGGGGACAGGGGGGGAGACCCAGTTCTTC
few	TRBD1	TRBJ1-2	TRBV5-6	CASSWDRGPGYTF	TGTGCCAGCAGCTGGGACAGGGGGCCGGGCTACACCTTC
NA	NA	TRBJ1-1	TRBV27	CASQRVEGTEAFF	TGTGCCTCCCAGCGGGTAGAGGGCACTGAAGCTTTCTTT
NA	NA	TRBJ2-3	TRBV24-1	CATSEPGHTDTQYF	TGTGCCACCAGTGAGCCCGGACACACAGATACGCAGTATTTT
NA	NA	TRBJ2-3	TRBV6-1	CASRGLGGDGQDTQYF	TGTGCCAGCAGGGGACTAGGGGGCGATGGCCAAGATACGCAGTATTTT
NA	NA	TRBJ2-4	TRBV4-1	CASSLRLDSYNEQYF	TGCGCCAGCAGCCTCCGACTAGACTCCTACAATGAGCAGTACTTC
few	NA	TRBJ2-3	TRBV6-5	CASSYSRLLGTDTQYF	TGTGCCAGCAGTTACTCGAGACTCCTCGGCACAGATACGCAGTATTTT
many	NA	TRBJ1-1	TRBV6-1	CATRLFGLNTEAFF	TGTGCCACCAGGCTCTTCGGGTTGAACACTGAAGCTTTCTTT
NA	NA	TRBJ2-5	TRBV10-3	CAGTTGQGPETQYF	TGTGCGGGCACCACGGGCCAGGGACCAGAGACGCAGTATTTC
NA	NA	TRBJ2-3	TRBV27	CASSSVLGTNTQYF	TGTGCCAGCAGTTCTGTGCTCGGCACAAACACTCAGTATTTT
NA	TRBD2	TRBJ2-1	TRBV7-8	CASSLITGTSGYNEQFF	TGTGCCAGCAGCTTGATTACCGGGACTAGCGGTTACAATGAGCAGTTCTTC
few	TRBD2	TRBJ2-7	TRBV7-2	CASSFGTSGDYEQYF	TGTGCCAGCAGCTTCGGGACTAGCGGAGACTACGAGCAGTACTTC
many	TRBD1	TRBJ2-7	TRBV15	CATSRDWADRFYEQYF	TGTGCCACCAGCAGAGATTGGGCGGACAGGTTCTACGAGCAGTACTTC
medium-sized	TRBD1	TRBJ2-5	TRBV4-1	CASSPDRDLQETQYF	TGCGCCAGCAGCCCCGACAGGGACCTACAAGAGACCCAGTACTTC
NA	NA	TRBJ1-6	TRBV28	CASSPRYNSPLHF	TGTGCCAGCAGTCCTCGCTATAATTCACCCCTCCACTTT
NA	NA	TRBJ1-3	TRBV9	CASSVEDSGNTIYF	TGTGCCAGCAGCGTAGAGGACTCTGGAAACACCATATATTTT
medium-sized	NA	TRBJ2-1	TRBV10-2	CASSEYWAVQFF	TGCGCCAGCAGTGAGTACTGGGCGGTGCAGTTCTTC
NA	TRBD2	TRBJ2-1	TRBV6-1	CASSEASGGSNEQFF	TGTGCCAGCAGTGAAGCTAGCGGGGGGTCGAATGAGCAGTTCTTC
NA	TRBD2	TRBJ2-2	TRBV27	CASSLYLAGGSGELFF	TGTGCCAGCAGTTTATATTTGGCGGGAGGGTCCGGGGAGCTGTTTTTT
once	NA	TRBJ2-5	TRBV6-1	CASGTQETQYF	TGTGCCAGCGGAACCCAAGAGACCCAGTACTTC
NA	NA	TRBJ2-1	TRBV6-1	CASRSVEHREQFF	TGTGCCAGCAGGAGCGTCGAGCATCGTGAGCAGTTCTTC
medium-sized	NA	TRBJ2-3	TRBV25-1	CASSEIVSTDTQYF	TGTGCCAGCAGTGAAATCGTTAGCACAGATACGCAGTATTTT
NA	NA	TRBJ2-1	TRBV9	CASSVGALRAGEQFF	TGTGCCAGCAGCGTAGGGGCCCTACGGGCAGGGGAGCAGTTCTTC
NA	NA	TRBJ1-1	TRBV10-3	CAISEYQNTEAFF	TGTGCCATCAGTGAGTACCAGAACACTGAAGCTTTCTTT
NA	TRBD1	TRBJ2-3	TRBV6-1	CARSEGGGYTETQYF	TGTGCCAGGAGTGAAGGGGGCGGATACACAGAGACGCAGTATTTC
NA	NA	TRBJ2-2	TRBV7-2	CASSFKGSGELFF	TGTGCCAGCAGCTTCAAGGGTTCCGGGGAGCTGTTTTTT
few	TRBD1	TRBJ1-2	TRBV7-8	CASSLIQGEYGYTF	TGTGCCAGCAGCTTAATACAGGGGGAGTATGGCTACACCTTC
NA	TRBD2	TRBJ2-1	TRBV27	CASSLIGLENNEQFF	TGTGCCAGCAGTTTAATAGGACTAGAGAACAATGAGCAGTTCTTC
many	NA	TRBJ2-7	TRBV6-2/TRBV6-3	CASRAVQGTYEQYF	TGTGCCAGCAGAGCCGTACAGGGAACCTACGAGCAGTACTTC
many	NA	TRBJ2-2	TRBV10-2	CASSESNIIGELFF	TGCGCCAGCAGTGAGTCGAATATTATCGGGGAGCTGTTTTTT
NA	NA	TRBJ1-1	TRBV7-9	CASSLTNTEAFF	TGTGCCAGCAGCTTGACAAACACTGAAGCTTTCTTT
few	NA	TRBJ2-5	TRBV2	CASISMAAETQYF	TGTGCCAGCATATCGATGGCAGCAGAGACCCAGTACTTC
many	NA	TRBJ1-2	TRBV6-1	CASTLSRVGYTF	TGTGCCAGCACCCTATCAAGGGTTGGCTACACCTTC
few	NA	TRBJ1-2	TRBV9	CASSQTQGDGYTF	TGTGCCAGCAGCCAAACCCAGGGAGATGGCTACACCTTC
NA	NA	TRBJ1-1	TRBV11-3	CASSYMNTEAFF	TGTGCCAGCAGCTACATGAACACTGAAGCTTTCTTT
few	TRBD2	TRBJ2-3	TRBV6-1	CASSETSGGPDTQYF	TGTGCCAGCAGTGAGACTAGCGGGGGGCCAGATACGCAGTATTTT
NA	NA	TRBJ2-6	TRBV27	CASSSDLLGSGANVQSF	TGTGCCAGCAGTTCGGATCTTCTTGGATCTGGGGCCAACGTGCAGTCTTTC
NA	NA	TRBJ2-5	TRBV6-1	CASNRGGETQYF	TGTGCCAGCAACAGGGGAGGGGAGACCCAGTACTTC
NA	TRBD1	TRBJ1-1	TRBV5-4	CASSFSAGTGNTEAFF	TGTGCCAGCAGCTTCTCCGCCGGGACAGGGAACACTGAAGCTTTCTTT
NA	TRBD2	TRBJ2-7	TRBV28	CASRGLGGTKGSEQYF	TGTGCCAGCAGGGGTTTGGGTGGGACTAAGGGTTCCGAGCAGTACTTC
few	TRBD2	TRBJ2-3	TRBV7-2	CASSLTGGADTQYF	TGTGCCAGCAGCTTAACGGGAGGGGCAGATACGCAGTATTTT
NA	NA	TRBJ1-5	TRBV6-1	CSSRGRRSQPQHF	TGTTCCAGCAGAGGAAGGCGCAGTCAGCCCCAGCATTTT
many	TRBD1	TRBJ1-1	TRBV6-1	CASSRGGTANTEAFF	TGTGCCAGTTCGCGGGGTGGGACAGCGAACACTGAAGCTTTCTTT
NA	NA	TRBJ2-7	TRBV6-1	CASSRGQPRIRSYEQYF	TGTGCCAGCAGTCGGGGGCAGCCCCGGATACGGTCCTACGAGCAGTACTTC
NA	NA	TRBJ2-7	TRBV27	CASSPPGRTYEQYF	TGTGCCAGCAGTCCCCCCGGCAGGACCTACGAGCAGTACTTC